Here is one T cell receptor beta chain with its context. The entry originates in a study of blood T cell repertoires in COVID-19. Study information: Samples taken during acute and convalescent COVID-19 were collected in the United States, Italy and Spain.

Measured with immunoSEQ multiplex PCR; TCRdb has only the in-frame clones, and not every one. The table lists about 190,000 clones, approximately 88% of them singletons. After removal of 5 bases from V and 10 bases from J, the junction contained 9 bases not matched to a gene. From germline, CDR1 is SEHNR and CDR2 FQNEAQ (reference sequence). This CDR3 comprises 15 residues. The sample comprised peripheral blood. The TCR originated in a man aged 40-49 years with acute or convalescent COVID-19. The genes are TRBV7-9 and TRBJ1-6; 9 nucleotides line up with TRBD1. CDR3 coding DNA: TGTGCCAGCAGCGCCGGGACAGGACAGGGGTCACCCCTCCACTTT. It is translated as CASSAGTGQGSPLHF.